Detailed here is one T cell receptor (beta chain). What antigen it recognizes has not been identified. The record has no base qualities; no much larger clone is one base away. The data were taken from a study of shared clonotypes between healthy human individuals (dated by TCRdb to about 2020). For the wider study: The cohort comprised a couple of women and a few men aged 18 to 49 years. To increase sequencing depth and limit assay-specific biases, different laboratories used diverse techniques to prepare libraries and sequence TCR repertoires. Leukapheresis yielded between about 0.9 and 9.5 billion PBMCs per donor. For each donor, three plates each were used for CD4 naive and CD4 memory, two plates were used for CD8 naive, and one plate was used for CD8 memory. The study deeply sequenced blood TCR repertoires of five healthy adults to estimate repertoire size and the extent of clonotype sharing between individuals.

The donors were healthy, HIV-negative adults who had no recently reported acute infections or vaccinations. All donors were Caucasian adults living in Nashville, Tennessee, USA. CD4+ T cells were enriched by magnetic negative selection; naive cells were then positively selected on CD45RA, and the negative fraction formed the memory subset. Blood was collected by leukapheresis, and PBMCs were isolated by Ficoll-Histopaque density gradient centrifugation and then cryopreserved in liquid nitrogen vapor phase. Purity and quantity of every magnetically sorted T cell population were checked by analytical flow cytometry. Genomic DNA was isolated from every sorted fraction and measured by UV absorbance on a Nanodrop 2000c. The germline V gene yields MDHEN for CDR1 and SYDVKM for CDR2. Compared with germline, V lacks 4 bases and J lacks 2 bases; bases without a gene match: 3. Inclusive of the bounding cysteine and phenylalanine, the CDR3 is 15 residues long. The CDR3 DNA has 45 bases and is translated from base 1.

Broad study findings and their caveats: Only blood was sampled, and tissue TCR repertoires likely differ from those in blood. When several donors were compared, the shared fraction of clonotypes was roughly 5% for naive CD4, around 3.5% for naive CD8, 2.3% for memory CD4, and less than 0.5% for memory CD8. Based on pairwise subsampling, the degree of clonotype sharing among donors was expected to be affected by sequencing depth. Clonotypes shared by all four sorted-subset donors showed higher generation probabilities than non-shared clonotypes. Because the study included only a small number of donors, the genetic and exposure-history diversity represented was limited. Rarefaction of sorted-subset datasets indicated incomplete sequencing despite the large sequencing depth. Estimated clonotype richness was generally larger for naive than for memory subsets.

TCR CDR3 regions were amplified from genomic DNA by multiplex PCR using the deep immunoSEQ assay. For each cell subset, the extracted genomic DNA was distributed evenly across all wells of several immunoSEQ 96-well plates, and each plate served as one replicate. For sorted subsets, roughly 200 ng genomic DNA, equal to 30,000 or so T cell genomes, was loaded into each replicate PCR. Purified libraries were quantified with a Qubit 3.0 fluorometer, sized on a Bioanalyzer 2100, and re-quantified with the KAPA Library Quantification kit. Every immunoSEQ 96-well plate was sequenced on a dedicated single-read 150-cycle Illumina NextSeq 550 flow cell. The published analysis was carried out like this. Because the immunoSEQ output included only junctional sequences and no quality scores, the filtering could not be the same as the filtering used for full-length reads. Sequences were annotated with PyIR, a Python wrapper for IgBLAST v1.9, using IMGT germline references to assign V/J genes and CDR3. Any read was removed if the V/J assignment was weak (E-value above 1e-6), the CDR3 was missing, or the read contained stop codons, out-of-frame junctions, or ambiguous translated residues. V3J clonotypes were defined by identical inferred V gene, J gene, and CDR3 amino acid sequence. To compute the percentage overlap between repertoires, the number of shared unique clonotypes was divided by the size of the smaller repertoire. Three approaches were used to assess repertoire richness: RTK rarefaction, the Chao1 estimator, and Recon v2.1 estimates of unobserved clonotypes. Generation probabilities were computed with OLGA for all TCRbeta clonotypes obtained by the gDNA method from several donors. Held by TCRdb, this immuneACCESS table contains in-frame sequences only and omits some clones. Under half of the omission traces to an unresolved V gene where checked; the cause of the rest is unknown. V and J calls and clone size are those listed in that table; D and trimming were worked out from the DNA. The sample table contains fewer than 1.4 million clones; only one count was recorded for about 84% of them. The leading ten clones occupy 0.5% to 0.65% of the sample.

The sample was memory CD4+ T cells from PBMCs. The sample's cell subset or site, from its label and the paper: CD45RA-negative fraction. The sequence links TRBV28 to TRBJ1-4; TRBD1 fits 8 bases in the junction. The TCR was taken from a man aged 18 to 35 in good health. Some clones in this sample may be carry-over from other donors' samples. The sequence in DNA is TGTGCCAGCAGTTCTTGGACAGGGACTAATGAAAAACTGTTTTTT. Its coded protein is CASSSWTGTNEKLFF.